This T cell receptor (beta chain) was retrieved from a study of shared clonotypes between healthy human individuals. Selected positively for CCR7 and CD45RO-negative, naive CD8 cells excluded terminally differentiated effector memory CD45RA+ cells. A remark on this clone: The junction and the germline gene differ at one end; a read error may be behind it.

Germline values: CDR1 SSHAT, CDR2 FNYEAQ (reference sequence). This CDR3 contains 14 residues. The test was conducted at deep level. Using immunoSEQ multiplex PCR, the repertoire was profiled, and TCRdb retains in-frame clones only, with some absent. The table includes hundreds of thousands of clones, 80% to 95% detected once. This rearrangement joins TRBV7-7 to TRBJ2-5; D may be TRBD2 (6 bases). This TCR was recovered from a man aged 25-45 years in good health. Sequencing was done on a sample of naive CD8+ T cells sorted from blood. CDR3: CASSRSGGTETQYF. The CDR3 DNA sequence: TGTGCTAGCAGTCGAAGTGGGGGGACGGAGACCCAGTACTTC. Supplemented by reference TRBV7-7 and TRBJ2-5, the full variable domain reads GAGVSQSPRYKVTKRGQDVTLRCDPISSHATLYWYQQALGQGPEFLTYFNYEAQPDKSGLPSDRFSAERPEGSISTLTIQRTEQRDSAMYRCASSRSGGTETQYFGPGTRLLVL.